The 23 T cell receptor beta chains below come from one sample, sequenced in a study of a mutant IDH1 vaccine in newly diagnosed glioma. Stated time point: week 23, last vaccination. Topical imiquimod was applied with each vaccine dose, which held 300 ug of mutant IDH1 20-mer peptide. The antigens of these receptors remain unknown. Clones were read by immunoSEQ multiplex PCR, and TCRdb kept only the in-frame ones, dropping some. Here the sample spans approximately 81,000 clones, 85% being singletons. The sample consisted of PBMCs, taken from a glioma patient whose treatment included an IDH1 peptide vaccine. These receptors all come from a man aged 25 to 45 with glioma. Some clones in this sample may be carry-over from other donors' samples.

The chain uses TRBV7-2 and TRBJ2-3, with 7 bases matching TRBD2. CDR1 is SGHTA and CDR2 is FQGNSA in the germline V gene. There are 13 residues in the CDR3. J was trimmed by 7 bases and V by 4 bases; bases with no gene match: 5. The DNA of the CDR3 is TGTGCCAGCAGCTGGGGGGGACTCTATACGCAGTATTTT. Protein: CASSWGGLYTQYF.

This clone was seen a single time. This chain uses TRBV6-1 with TRBJ1-4; a possible D gene is TRBD1 (6 bases). V lost 1 base and J 8 bases, leaving 14 bases between the germline ends. CDR1 and CDR2 from the germline V gene are MNHNS and SASEGT. CDR3 length equals 15 residues. CDR3 sequence reads: CASSEVGSRGEKLFF. DNA for the CDR3: TGTGCCAGCAGTGAAGTTGGGTCCAGGGGAGAAAAACTGTTTTTT.

The rearrangement joins TRBV27 to TRBJ1-5; D might be TRBD1 (6 bases). The CDR3 is 15 amino acids. V was clipped by 7 bases and J by 2 bases, with 15 bases between them. CDR1 is MNHEY and CDR2 is SMNVEV in the germline V gene (reference sequence). The CDR3 is CASKHRAGGNQPQHF. The CDR3 nucleotides read TGTGCCAGCAAACACAGGGCCGGAGGCAATCAGCCCCAGCATTTT.

This clone was found once. Here the CDR3 reads CASSEARATGELFF. In DNA, the CDR3 is TGTGCCAGCAGTGAAGCTAGAGCCACCGGGGAGCTGTTTTTT. The V call is TRBV2, the J call TRBJ2-2; D unclear. From germline, CDR1 is SNHLY and CDR2 FYNNEI. The CDR3 loop spans 14 amino acids. Trimming took 0 bases from V and 4 from J, leaving 6 bases between them. The whole variable domain, remainder taken from reference TRBV2 and TRBJ2-2, is EPEVTQTPSHQVTQMGQEVILRCVPISNHLYFYWYRQILGQKVEFLVSFYNNEISEKSEIFDDQFSVERPDGSNFTLKIRSTKLEDSAMYFCASSEARATGELFFGEGSRLTVL.

The J gene is TRBJ2-7, the V gene TRBV10-3, with D maybe TRBD2 (7 bases). The CDR3 has 15 residues. V was cut by 6 bases and J by 4 bases, with 19 bases left in between. Germline V gives CDR1 ENHRY, CDR2 SYGVKD. CDR3 sequence (DNA): TGTGCCATCAGAGTGGGGGGGGCGGTAGGGTACGAGCAGTACTTC. This encodes CAIRVGGAVGYEQYF.

Worth noting for this clone: Other DNA sequences in the same sample also yield this CDR3. The gene calls are TRBV2 and TRBJ1-2, with no clear D. The CDR3 is 13 amino acids. Germline V gene sequence: CDR1 SNHLY, CDR2 FYNNEI. The V end was cut by 1 base, the J end by 5 bases, with 8 bases between. The CDR3 nucleotides are TGTGCCAGCAGTGAAGGTAGTTCATATGGCTACACCTTC. As protein: CASSEGSSYGYTF.

As to this clone: This same CDR3 is encoded by further DNA sequences in the sample. This chain uses TRBV9 with TRBJ1-6; D not certain. Trimming pared 0 bases from V and 7 bases from J, leaving 5 bases between. CDR3 length: 13 amino acids. Germline lookup yields CDR1 SGDLS and CDR2 YYNGEE. CDR3 in DNA: TGTGCCAGCAGCGTAGGAGGAAATTCACCCCTCCACTTT. Amino acids: CASSVGGNSPLHF.

The rearrangement links TRBV30 to TRBJ2-7; D may be TRBD2 (6 bases). This CDR3 is built from 16 residues. Germline V gives CDR1 GTSNPN, CDR2 SVGIG (reference sequence). Trimming pared 0 bases from V and 10 bases from J, leaving 25 bases between. Written as DNA, the CDR3 is TGTGCCTGGAGTGTCTTGGGGGGTTATCGCAGGGATCCCCAGTACTTC. This encodes CAWSVLGGYRRDPQYF.

This chain connects TRBV5-6 to TRBJ2-1; TRBD2 might be the D (5 bases). V was cut by 1 base and J by 5 bases, with 7 bases left in between. The CDR3 is 13 residues long. Germline loops: CDR1 SGHDT, CDR2 YYEEEE. The CDR3 protein is CASSLTGNNEQFF. The CDR3 DNA follows: TGTGCCAGCAGCTTGACCGGGAACAATGAGCAGTTCTTC.

This chain joins TRBV5-1 and TRBJ1-6; TRBD1 matches 11 bases. Germline lookup yields CDR1 SGHRS and CDR2 YFSETQ. Losses at the gene ends were 6 bases for V and 10 bases for J; bases not matched to a gene: 6. The CDR3 totals 14 residues. The CDR3 DNA reads TGCGCCAGCAAGTTTGGGACAGGGGGATCACCCCTCCACTTT. This codes for CASKFGTGGSPLHF.

The chain combines TRBV23-1 with TRBJ1-2; 7 bases agree with TRBD1. TRBV23-1 is given ORF status, its function remaining uncertain. This CDR3 has 14 residues. V was clipped by 3 bases and J by 14 bases; unmatched bases: 15. The CDR3 loop reads CASSHDRELESGTF. The CDR3 DNA is TGCGCCAGCAGTCACGACAGGGAATTGGAATCGGGAACCTTC.

This clone was counted once. The V gene is TRBV7-2, the J gene TRBJ1-1; D ambiguous. CDR3 length equals 13 residues. CDR1 and CDR2 from the germline V gene are SGHTA and FQGNSA. Between the trimmed V and J ends, which lost 0 bases and 2 bases, there was a span of 4 bases. The CDR3 protein is CASSLAPNTEAFF. The CDR3 nucleotides are TGTGCCAGCAGCTTAGCCCCAAACACTGAAGCTTTCTTT.

This chain joins TRBV29-1 and TRBJ1-2; the D is unclear. This CDR3 is 14 amino acids long. Trimming cost V 4 bases and J 4 bases, with 16 bases left between them. CDR1 and CDR2 from the germline V gene are SQVTM and ANQGSEA. CDR3 region: CSVVGKTHAYGYTF. CDR3 coding DNA: TGCAGCGTTGTAGGGAAGACCCACGCCTATGGCTACACCTTC.

V gene TRBV5-8 combines with J gene TRBJ2-1, with no clear D. V dropped 3 bases and J dropped 9 bases, with 10 bases sitting between them. Germline assignment: CDR1 SGHTS and CDR2 YDEGEE. The CDR3 totals 12 residues. CDR3 residues: CASSYGRPEQFF. In nucleotides, the CDR3 is TGTGCCAGCAGCTACGGAAGACCTGAGCAGTTCTTC. Based on the CDR3 plus reference TRBV5-8 and TRBJ2-1, the full variable domain is EAGVTQSPTHLIKTRGQQATLRCSPISGHTSVYWYQQALGLGLQFLLWYDEGEERNRGNFPPRFSGRQFPNYSSELNVNALELEDSALYLCASSYGRPEQFFGPGTRLTVL.

The chain joins TRBV5-1 to TRBJ2-5; D could derive from TRBD1 or TRBD2 (7 bases each). The CDR3 sequence is 17 residues long. V gave up 1 base and J gave up 0 bases, with 16 bases separating them. The germline CDR1 and CDR2 sequences are SGHRS and YFSETQ. The DNA of the CDR3 is TGCGCCAGCAGCTTGAGGGGGCGGGAGAGGGACCAAGAGACCCAGTACTTC. It yields the protein CASSLRGRERDQETQYF.

The V gene is TRBV29-1, the J gene TRBJ2-7; a weak D match, TRBD1 (6 bases). The V end was cut by 7 bases, the J end by 4 bases, with 11 bases between. CDR1 is SQVTM, CDR2 ANQGSEA, per germline. The CDR3 length is 11 residues. CDR3: CSAADSYEQYF. For the CDR3, the DNA is TGCAGCGCCGCGGACAGTTACGAGCAGTACTTC.

The rearrangement joins TRBV7-9 to TRBJ2-5; the match to TRBD1 covers 11 bases. Germline values: CDR1 SEHNR, CDR2 FQNEAQ (reference sequence). After removal of 6 bases from V and 7 bases from J, the junction contained 10 bases not matched to a gene. The CDR3 is made up of 15 amino acids. The CDR3 protein is CASRSGQGAGGTQYF. As DNA, the CDR3 is TGTGCCAGCAGGTCCGGACAGGGGGCCGGGGGGACCCAGTACTTC.

The chain couples TRBV11-1 to TRBJ2-7; the D gene could be TRBD1 or TRBD2 (5 bases each). CDR1 SGHAT and CDR2 FQDESV come from the germline V gene (reference sequence). The CDR3 sequence is 15 residues long. V lost 3 bases and J lost 5, with 17 bases in between. The chain's CDR3 is CASSFRDRAGDEQYF. The DNA of the CDR3 is TGTGCCAGCAGCTTCCGGGACCGCGCCGGGGACGAGCAGTACTTC.

The chain is built from TRBV2 and TRBJ2-5, with unresolved D. Germline V CDR1 and CDR2: SNHLY, FYNNEI. V was cut by 3 bases and J by 6 bases, with 8 bases left in between. The CDR3 loop spans 12 amino acids. In DNA, the CDR3 is TGTGCCAGCAGTGAGCGGATTAAGACCCAGTACTTC. Translated: CASSERIKTQYF.

The chain combines TRBV7-9 with TRBJ2-3; D uncertain. The CDR3 contains 17 residues. The V gene lost 2 bases and the J gene lost 0 bases, with 15 bases spanning the gap. The germline V gene encodes CDR1 SEHNR and CDR2 FQNEAQ (reference sequence). CDR3 in DNA: TGTGCCAGCAGCTTATTCCGGCTCGGCGGAAGCACAGATACGCAGTATTTT. It yields the protein CASSLFRLGGSTDTQYF.

The genes are TRBV6-1 and TRBJ2-1; either TRBD1 or TRBD2 may supply D (6 bases each). The CDR3 spans 14 residues. Germline assignment: CDR1 MNHNS and CDR2 SASEGT. V dropped 6 bases and J dropped 7 bases, with 16 bases sitting between them. CDR3 nucleotide sequence: TGTGCCAGCAGATCCGGAGGGACATCAAATGAGCAGTTCTTC. This codes for CASRSGGTSNEQFF.

This chain links TRBV27 with TRBJ2-6; D gene uncertain. The CDR3 covers 13 residues. CDR1 is MNHEY and CDR2 is SMNVEV in the germline V gene (reference sequence). V lost 3 bases and J 3 bases, leaving 3 bases between the germline ends. The CDR3 DNA is TGTGCCAGCAGTTTTAATGGGGCCAACGTCCTGACTTTC. Protein: CASSFNGANVLTF.

The chain employs TRBV28 and TRBJ1-4; unclear D gene. V was pared by 7 bases and J by 4 bases, with 13 bases between. CDR1 MDHEN and CDR2 SYDVKM come from the germline V gene. The CDR3 sequence is 14 residues long. The CDR3 DNA sequence: TGTGCCAGCACTGTTGGTACTCGTAATGAAAAACTGTTTTTT. This sequence encodes CASTVGTRNEKLFF.